This is a list of T cell receptor beta chains from one sample in a study of CXCR3-negative and CXCR3-positive naive CD8 T cells. TCRdb re-called the 5' RACE reads and shows each CDR3 protein once, DNA omitted. Its table lists roughly 48,000 distinct CDR3 sequences. Sequenced: memory CD8+ T cells from blood. All receptors come from a human donor in good health. Some clones in this sample may be carry-over from other donors' samples. CDR3s include the opening cysteine and the closing phenylalanine or tryptophan. Clone size appears in some rows only: once, few, many, or a class for an expanded clone.

clone_size j_call v_call cdr3_aa
NA TRBJ1-2 TRBV4-2 CASSQSSLYGYTF
NA TRBJ1-6 TRBV2 CASSDGGMNNSPLHF
NA TRBJ1-1 TRBV27 CASSLFFNTEAFF
large TRBJ2-1 TRBV6-4 CASSGGAHNEQFF
NA TRBJ2-7 TRBV4-1 CASSHQSQGPLAYEQYF
NA TRBJ2-6 TRBV24-1 CATSDRFTGANVLTF
medium-sized TRBJ2-1 TRBV4-2 CASSPSGSGEYNEQFF
medium-sized TRBJ1-1 TRBV7-2 CASSLGYTEAFF
NA TRBJ2-3 TRBV28 CASSETRGYTSTDTQYF
NA TRBJ2-5 TRBV7-9 CASSTGLEETQYF
NA TRBJ1-1 TRBV12-3/TRBV12-4 CATDWGNTEAFF
NA TRBJ2-1 TRBV19 CASSIGGIYNEQFF
NA TRBJ2-2 TRBV29-1 CSVEGGTTGELFF
NA TRBJ2-1 TRBV7-7 CASSPSPLTSGGVYYNEQFF
NA TRBJ2-1 TRBV25-1 CASSESGPRFNEQFF
NA TRBJ2-2 TRBV3-1 CASSHLLAGYTGELFF
NA TRBJ2-5 TRBV27 CASSSTASPETQYF
NA TRBJ2-7 TRBV12-2 CASRPKLVCLSTSGRDEQYF
NA TRBJ2-7 TRBV23-1 CASSRLQRGYEQYF
NA TRBJ2-1 TRBV28 CASRPAIPTSGEQFF
NA TRBJ2-7 TRBV29-1 CSVGADNAYEQYF
NA TRBJ2-2 TRBV15 CATSTRDNGPTGELFF
NA TRBJ2-3 TRBV27 CASSPRQGAGDTQYF
NA TRBJ2-7 TRBV28 CASSRGTSYEQYF
NA TRBJ2-1 TRBV14 CASSQTAGGTYNEQFF
NA TRBJ2-1 TRBV20-1 CSALSGTSISNNEQFF
NA TRBJ2-7 TRBV29-1 CSVGTSGLYEQYF